The 10 T cell receptor beta chains below come from one sample, sequenced in a study of cytomegalovirus exposure and HLA in healthy donors. Use of 60 Vbeta and 13 Jbeta primers characterized the PCR. Profiling relied on immunoSEQ multiplex PCR, and the TCRdb table lists in-frame clones only, not all of them. The sample has 120,000 or so clones, 60% to 80% seen once. Material for sequencing was PBMCs. These receptors came from a man aged 25-45 years in good health and CMV-seronegative.

The table lists this clone with a count of one. V is TRBV28 and J is TRBJ1-2; a weak D match, TRBD1 (6 bases). The germline V gene has CDR1 MDHEN and CDR2 SYDVKM. This CDR3 is 14 amino acids long. V lost 5 bases, J lost 5 bases, and 15 bases lay in between. The CDR3, as DNA: TGTGCCAGCAGTCTGACAGGTTTAACTTATGGCTACACCTTC. Amino acids: CASSLTGLTYGYTF.

The V gene is TRBV19, the J gene TRBJ1-5; 7 bases fit TRBD1. After removal of 5 bases from V and 2 bases from J, the junction contained 9 bases not matched to a gene. The CDR3 runs 16 residues. The germline CDR1 and CDR2 sequences are LNHDA and SQIVND (reference sequence). As DNA, the CDR3 is TGTGCCAGTAGTGGCGACAGGGTTGTTCGCAATCAGCCCCAGCATTTT. Translating it yields CASSGDRVVRNQPQHF.

The V call is TRBV7-9, the J call TRBJ1-2, with a weak D call TRBD1 (6 bases). The CDR3 runs 15 residues. From germline, CDR1 is SEHNR and CDR2 FQNEAQ (reference sequence). Trimming cost V 3 bases and J 2 bases, with 13 bases left between them. In nucleotides, the CDR3 is TGTGCCAGCAGCTTCGGTAGGGGGGGAAACTATGGCTACACCTTC. Its protein product is CASSFGRGGNYGYTF.

V and J are TRBV9 and TRBJ2-3; TRBD2 agrees at 7 bases. Per the germline V gene, CDR1 is SGDLS and CDR2 is YYNGEE. The CDR3 extends over 13 amino acids. Trimming cost V 5 bases and J 6 bases; bases outside gene matches: 6. CDR3 coding DNA: TGTGCCAGCAGGGACAAACTAGCGGATACGCAGTATTTT. Translation gives CASRDKLADTQYF.

The chain links TRBV21-1 to TRBJ1-1; TRBD1 is the table's D call, not checked against the DNA. TRBV21-1 is a recognized pseudogene. The CDR3 extends over 15 amino acids. CDR3 DNA sequence: TGTGCCAGCAGAAAAGCCGGACAGGGTTGGGCTGAAGCTTTCTTT. Its protein product is CASRKAGQGWAEAFF.

The CDR3 region has the DNA TGTGCCAGCAGTGAAGGGGTAGGAGGAGAGACCCAGTACTTC. Its protein product is CASSEGVGGETQYF. This chain links TRBV2 with TRBJ2-5, with a weak D call TRBD2 (5 bases). The CDR3 sequence is 14 residues long. Germline loops: CDR1 SNHLY, CDR2 FYNNEI. Between the trimmed V and J ends, which lost 1 base and 4 bases, there was a span of 10 bases.

CDR3 sequence reads: CASSFGSKETQYF. CDR3 DNA sequence: TGTGCCAGCAGTTTCGGGTCGAAAGAGACCCAGTACTTC. The rearrangement links TRBV6-6 to TRBJ2-5; D is uncertain. Per the germline V gene, CDR1 is MNHNY and CDR2 is SVGAGI (reference sequence). Trimming left V 4 bases short and J 3 bases short, with 9 bases between. The CDR3 runs to 13 residues.

The chain joins TRBV2 to TRBJ2-1, with D perhaps matching TRBD2 (5 bases). The CDR3 contains 13 residues. The germline CDR1 and CDR2 sequences are SNHLY and FYNNEI. With 4 bases removed from V and 8 bases from J, the gap between germline ends came to 12 bases. The CDR3 reads CASSVPGWDEQFF. The CDR3 region has the DNA TGTGCCAGCAGTGTACCGGGATGGGATGAGCAGTTCTTC.

The chain uses TRBV18 and TRBJ2-5, with a tentative D call TRBD2 (5 bases). Germline V lookup: CDR1 KGHSH, CDR2 LQKENI. V lost 0 bases, J lost 1 base, and 18 bases lay in between. This CDR3 spans 18 amino acids. The CDR3 is CASSPPIFMSGFQETQYF. The CDR3 nucleotides are TGTGCCAGCTCACCACCGATATTTATGTCGGGGTTCCAAGAGACCCAGTACTTC.

V usage is TRBV11-3 and J usage is TRBJ1-1, with D possibly TRBD1 on 6 matching bases. The V end lost 3 bases, the J end lost 6 bases, and 11 bases lay between the germline ends. Per germline, CDR1 SGHNT and CDR2 YENEEA. The CDR3 length is 13 residues. This CDR3 is CASSFDRTAEAFF. The CDR3 DNA reads as TGTGCCAGCAGCTTTGACAGGACGGCTGAAGCTTTCTTT.